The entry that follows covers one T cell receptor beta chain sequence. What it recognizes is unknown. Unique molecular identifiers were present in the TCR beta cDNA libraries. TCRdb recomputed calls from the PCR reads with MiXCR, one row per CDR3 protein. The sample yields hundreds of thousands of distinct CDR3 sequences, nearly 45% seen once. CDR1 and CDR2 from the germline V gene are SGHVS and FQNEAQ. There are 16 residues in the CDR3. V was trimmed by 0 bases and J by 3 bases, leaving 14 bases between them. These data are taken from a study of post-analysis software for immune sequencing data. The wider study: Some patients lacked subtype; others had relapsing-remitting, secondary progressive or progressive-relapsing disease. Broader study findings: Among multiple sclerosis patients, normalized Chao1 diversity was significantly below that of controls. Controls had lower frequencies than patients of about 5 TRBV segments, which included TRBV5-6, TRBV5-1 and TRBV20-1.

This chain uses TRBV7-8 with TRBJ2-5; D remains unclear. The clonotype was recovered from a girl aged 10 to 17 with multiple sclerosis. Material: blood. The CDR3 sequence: CASSLAVPALKETQYF. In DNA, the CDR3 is TGTGCCAGCAGCTTAGCGGTTCCGGCCCTGAAAGAGACCCAGTACTTC. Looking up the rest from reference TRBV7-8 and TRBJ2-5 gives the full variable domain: GAGVSQSPRYKVAKRGQDVALRCDPISGHVSLFWYQQALGQGPEFLTYFQNEAQLDKSGLPSDRFFAERPEGSVSTLKIQRTQQEDSAVYLCASSLAVPALKETQYFGPGTRLLVL.